This entry features one T cell receptor (beta chain) sequence. The entry originates in a study of blood T cell repertoires in COVID-19. The protocol was immunoSEQ multiplex PCR, while the TCRdb copy is restricted to in-frame clones and leaves out a portion. The table shows 200,000 to 250,000 clones, with just over 85% occurring only once. The germline V gene encodes CDR1 MNHEY and CDR2 SVGAGI. The junction had 4 bases not matched to a gene; V was cut back by 2 bases and J by 7 bases. This CDR3 spans 16 amino acids. The chain carries TRBV6-5 and TRBJ2-2; 13 bases line up with TRBD2. The sample comprised PBMCs or T cells enriched from blood (not recorded which). The clonotype originates from a woman in her thirties or forties with acute COVID-19. CDR3 DNA: TGTGCCAGCAGTTACCGGACTAGCGGGAGTAACGGGGAGCTGTTTTTT. Its translation is CASSYRTSGSNGELFF.